What follows are 12 T cell receptor beta chains derived from one specimen sequenced in a study of a mutant IDH1 vaccine in newly diagnosed glioma. Here immunoSEQ multiplex PCR was the method, and the copy in TCRdb shows in-frame clones only, minus some. The top ten clones hold 9.5% to 15% of a sample with some 61,000 clones, less than 90% of them seen once. Time point meaning: week 35, safety follow-up. Vaccine doses each comprised 300 ug of mutant IDH1 20-mer peptide, with topical imiquimod. Their antigens are not known. Sequencing was performed on PBMCs, taken from a glioma patient whose treatment included an IDH1 peptide vaccine. The receptors were gathered from a man between 18 and 29 years old with glioma.

V usage is TRBV9 and J usage is TRBJ2-1, with 10 bases matching TRBD1. The CDR3 length is 15 residues. In germline, CDR1 is SGDLS, CDR2 YYNGEE. The V and J ends lost 2 bases and 2 bases, in that order; junction bases with no gene match: 1. In DNA, the CDR3 is TGTGCCAGCAGCGTGACAGGGGGCCCCTACAATGAGCAGTTCTTC. Residues: CASSVTGGPYNEQFF.

This chain links TRBV27 with TRBJ1-1, with D tentatively TRBD1 (6 bases). The CDR3 sequence is 15 residues long. Germline CDR1 reads MNHEY; CDR2 reads SMNVEV (reference sequence). Trimming pared 5 bases from V and 4 bases from J, leaving 17 bases between. The CDR3 DNA follows: TGTGCCAGCAGTGTTCGGCCCCCAGGGGCCACTGAAGCTTTCTTT. Translated, it gives CASSVRPPGATEAFF.

The chain employs TRBV6-1 and TRBJ1-2; 10 bases fit TRBD1. Germline V lookup: CDR1 MNHNS, CDR2 SASEGT. V gave up 1 base and J gave up 4 bases; unmatched junction bases: 0. The CDR3 extends over 14 amino acids. CDR3 nucleotides: TGTGCCAGCAGTGAAGGGACAGGGGGCTATGGCTACACCTTC. Its protein product is CASSEGTGGYGYTF.

The chain joins TRBV4-1 to TRBJ1-1, with 11 bases identical to TRBD1. V was pared by 4 bases and J by 5 bases, with 6 bases of the junction left unmatched. Looked up from germline, CDR1 is MGHRA and CDR2 is YSYEKL. The CDR3 is 15 residues long. CDR3 nucleotide sequence: TGCGCCAGCAGCCTAATCGGGACAGGGGGAACTGAAGCTTTCTTT. It translates to CASSLIGTGGTEAFF.

The rearrangement uses TRBV30 and TRBJ2-7; D possibly uses TRBD1 or TRBD2 (7 bases each). V dropped 3 bases and J dropped 4 bases, with 22 bases sitting between them. The CDR3 totals 16 residues. Germline V gives CDR1 GTSNPN, CDR2 SVGIG (reference sequence). For the CDR3, the DNA is TGTGCCTGGAGGCCGTATCAGCGGGACAGACCTTACGAGCAGTACTTC. It codes for CAWRPYQRDRPYEQYF.

The chain joins TRBV5-4 to TRBJ2-6; no clear D gene. The CDR3 extends over 16 amino acids. The V end was cut by 1 base, the J end by 2 bases, with 10 bases between. Germline V CDR1 and CDR2: SGHNT, YYREEE (reference sequence). Written as DNA, the CDR3 is TGTGCCAGCAGCTTGCACCTCTTTGCTGGGGCCAACGTCCTGACTTTC. This translates into CASSLHLFAGANVLTF.

The genes are TRBV2 and TRBJ2-1; D gene ambiguous. Looked up from germline, CDR1 is SNHLY and CDR2 is FYNNEI. The CDR3 loop spans 14 amino acids. Trimming pared 7 bases from V and 7 bases from J, leaving 17 bases between. For the CDR3, the DNA is TGTGCCAGCACCGCTGGGGAAATAGGGAATGAGCAGTTCTTC. Translated: CASTAGEIGNEQFF. Looking up the rest from reference TRBV2 and TRBJ2-1 gives the full variable domain: EPEVTQTPSHQVTQMGQEVILRCVPISNHLYFYWYRQILGQKVEFLVSFYNNEISEKSEIFDDQFSVERPDGSNFTLKIRSTKLEDSAMYFCASTAGEIGNEQFFGPGTRLTVL.

This chain uses TRBV5-6 with TRBJ2-7, with no clear D. Germline lookup yields CDR1 SGHDT and CDR2 YYEEEE. Trimming pared 5 bases from V and 4 bases from J, leaving 19 bases between. The CDR3 has 15 amino acids. CDR3 sequence: CASSFARHYQYEQYF. In nucleotides, the CDR3 is TGTGCCAGCAGTTTTGCCAGACATTACCAATACGAGCAGTACTTC. The full variable domain, its missing parts supplied by reference TRBV5-6 and TRBJ2-7, is DAGVTQSPTHLIKTRGQQVTLRCSPKSGHDTVSWYQQALGQGPQFIFQYYEEEERQRGNFPDRFSGHQFPNYSSELNVNALLLGDSALYLCASSFARHYQYEQYFGPGTRLTVT.

The rearrangement links TRBV5-1 to TRBJ1-3; D is ambiguous. Per germline, CDR1 SGHRS and CDR2 YFSETQ. The CDR3 extends over 17 amino acids. The V end was cut by 0 bases, the J end by 0 bases, with 13 bases between. DNA for the CDR3: TGCGCCAGCAGCTTGGGGTCATCATCAATCTCTGGAAACACCATATATTTT. Translation gives CASSLGSSSISGNTIYF. Filled out from reference TRBV5-1 and TRBJ1-3, the complete variable domain reads KAGVTQTPRYLIKTRGQQVTLSCSPISGHRSVSWYQQTPGQGLQFLFEYFSETQRNKGNFPGRFSGRQFSNSRSEMNVSTLELGDSALYLCASSLGSSSISGNTIYFGEGSWLTVV.

This chain joins TRBV2 and TRBJ1-1; D gene ambiguous. Trimming removed 6 bases from V and 3 bases from J, with 14 bases in between. The CDR3 length is 14 residues. From germline, CDR1 is SNHLY and CDR2 FYNNEI. The DNA for the CDR3 is TGTGCCAGCAGGTGGGGAGGGTCGGACACTGAAGCTTTCTTT. It translates to CASRWGGSDTEAFF.

The CDR3 nucleotides read TGTGCCAGCAGCGTCTCTGCGGGAGAATCCGAGCAGTACTTC. Protein: CASSVSAGESEQYF. The rearrangement uses TRBV9 and TRBJ2-7; TRBD2 aligns across 7 bases. Germline lookup yields CDR1 SGDLS and CDR2 YYNGEE. The junction had 8 bases not matched to a gene; V was cut back by 2 bases and J by 6 bases. This CDR3 spans 14 amino acids. The variable domain in full, with the rest retrieved from reference TRBV9 and TRBJ2-7, is DSGVTQTPKHLITATGQRVTLRCSPRSGDLSVYWYQQSLDQGLQFLIQYYNGEERAKGNILERFSAQQFPDLHSELNLSSLELGDSALYFCASSVSAGESEQYFGPGTRLTVT.

The rearrangement uses TRBV7-6 and TRBJ1-3; weak D call: TRBD1 (5 bases). V lost 1 base and J 0 bases, leaving 22 bases between the germline ends. The germline gives CDR1 SGHVS, CDR2 FNYEAQ. The CDR3 spans 20 residues. The CDR3 loop reads CASSLVVSPRGKPSGNTIYF. In nucleotides, the CDR3 is TGTGCCAGCAGCTTAGTGGTGTCGCCCCGGGGGAAACCCTCTGGAAACACCATATATTTT.